The 10 T cell receptor beta chains below come from one sample, sequenced in a study of T cells in Graves' hyperthyroidism and ophthalmopathy. Amplified TCR beta CDR3 regions came from RNA transcripts. First-round RT-PCR targeting the TCR CDR3 was performed with the HTBI primer set. TCRdb recomputed calls from the multiplex PCR reads with MiXCR, one row per CDR3 protein. This table has some 720,000 distinct CDR3 sequences, about a sixth appearing once. The specimen sequenced was blood. The source of these receptors is a man between 18 and 29 years old with Graves' hyperthyroidism.

A few counts support this clonotype. The chain joins TRBV6-2 or TRBV6-3 to TRBJ2-7, with a tentative D call TRBD2 (6 bases). Looked up from germline, CDR1 is MNHEY and CDR2 is SVGEGT. The CDR3 covers 15 residues. V lost 2 bases and J lost 7, with 18 bases in between. CDR3 loop: CASSYGLAYSREQYF. The CDR3 coding sequence is TGTGCCAGCAGTTACGGCCTAGCGTACTCTAGGGAGCAGTACTTC.

This clonotype occurred many times. The chain links TRBV30 to TRBJ2-7, with D unresolved. The CDR3 spans 12 residues. Germline V gene sequence: CDR1 GTSNPN, CDR2 SVGIG (reference sequence). V lost 3 bases and J lost 3, with 9 bases in between. In nucleotides, the CDR3 is TGTGCCTGGAGGAAAGGGTTCTACGAGCAGTACTTC. As protein: CAWRKGFYEQYF.

This clonotype was recorded at least ten times. This chain connects TRBV27 to TRBJ1-1, with a possible D match to TRBD1 (5 bases). The CDR3 is 13 amino acids. V dropped 5 bases and J dropped 0 bases, with 7 bases sitting between them. Germline-derived CDR1 and CDR2 are MNHEY and SMNVEV (reference sequence). DNA of the CDR3: TGTGCCAGCAGTAAGGGGATGAACACTGAAGCTTTCTTT. Translating it yields CASSKGMNTEAFF.

Only a few counts were recorded for this clonotype. V gene TRBV6-2 or TRBV6-3 combines with J gene TRBJ2-4, with a possible D match to TRBD2 (7 bases). Trimming cost V 5 bases and J 1 base, with 21 bases left between them. The CDR3 is 18 residues long. Germline CDR1 and CDR2: MNHEY and SVGEGT. Here the CDR3 DNA reads TGTGCCAGCAGTCCGGGACACAGTAAAGCGGGGGCCAAAAACATTCAGTACTTC. Translating gives CASSPGHSKAGAKNIQYF.

This clonotype was counted many times. The chain uses TRBV6-1 and TRBJ2-2; 7 positions match TRBD1. The CDR3 extends over 15 amino acids. V gave up 6 bases and J gave up 3 bases; unmatched junction bases: 7. The germline V gene has CDR1 MNHNS and CDR2 SASEGT. CDR3 DNA: TGTGCCAGCAGCCCCTCAACAGGGGACACCGGGGAGCTGTTTTTT. Translation gives CASSPSTGDTGELFF.

There are a few counts of this clonotype. This chain joins TRBV5-4 and TRBJ2-5, with 7 bases that match TRBD2. This CDR3 is built from 14 residues. The ends lost 4 bases at V and 0 bases at J; junction bases unmatched: 3. Germline-derived CDR1 and CDR2 are SGHNT and YYREEE (reference sequence). Here the CDR3 DNA reads TGTGCCAGCAGCAGAACTAGCGACCAAGAGACCCAGTACTTC. Residues: CASSRTSDQETQYF.

This clonotype was counted ten times or more. V gene TRBV2 combines with J gene TRBJ2-3; the D is unclear. Germline assignment: CDR1 SNHLY and CDR2 FYNNEI. The CDR3 consists of 14 residues. With 4 bases removed from V and 2 bases from J, the gap between germline ends came to 10 bases. The CDR3 here is CASSGPPNTDTQYF. For the CDR3, the DNA is TGTGCCAGCAGTGGTCCCCCCAACACAGATACGCAGTATTTT.

About this clonotype: This may arise from a read error, as a much more abundant clone is one base away. In this CDR3 the conserved last residue, phenylalanine or tryptophan, is missing, so a read error is likely. This chain connects TRBV29-1 to TRBJ2-5; D unresolved. V lost 0 bases and J 3 bases, leaving 8 bases between the germline ends. The CDR3 extends over 13 amino acids. From germline, CDR1 is SQVTM and CDR2 ANQGSEA. The CDR3, as DNA: TGCAGCGTTGAAGAATTGGCAGAAGAGACCCAGTACCTC. Encoded protein: CSVEELAEETQYL.

The rearrangement joins TRBV25-1 to TRBJ1-4; TRBD1 aligns across 9 bases. Germline assignment: CDR1 MGHDK and CDR2 SYGVNS. The CDR3 covers 14 residues. Germline trimming cut 4 bases from V and 7 bases from J; bases unmatched to any gene: 4. The CDR3 reads CASSGTGDSEKLFF. For the CDR3, the DNA is TGTGCCAGCAGTGGGACAGGGGACAGTGAAAAACTGTTTTTT.

This clonotype turned up a few times. J is TRBJ1-2 and V is TRBV7-2, with 9 nucleotides matching TRBD1. Unmatched junction bases numbered 7, after V lost 6 bases and J lost 8 bases. CDR1 and CDR2 (germline): SGHTA, FQGNSA. This CDR3 has 13 residues. CDR3 region: CASSLTGGWGYTF. DNA of the CDR3: TGTGCCAGCAGTCTTACAGGGGGCTGGGGCTACACCTTC.